Below are 11 T cell receptor beta chains sequenced from a single sample in a study of T cell responses to AZD1222 COVID-19 vaccine. Profiling relied on immunoSEQ multiplex PCR, and the TCRdb table lists in-frame clones only, not all of them. The sample carries roughly 70,000 clones, around 80% recorded once. This specimen was peripheral blood, taken 28 days after the second AZD1222 dose. Every receptor here comes from an adult who received the AZD1222 COVID-19 vaccine.

The chain carries TRBV12-3 or TRBV12-4 and TRBJ2-6, with D unclear. The CDR3 runs to 12 residues. V lost 6 bases to trimming and J lost 0 bases, with 0 bases between them. This chain's CDR3 is CASSSGANVLTF. CDR3 DNA sequence: TGTGCCAGCAGCTCTGGGGCCAACGTCCTGACTTTC.

This chain connects TRBV18 to TRBJ1-1; 7 bases agree with TRBD1. The germline V gene has CDR1 KGHSH and CDR2 LQKENI. The CDR3 is 14 residues long. V shed 5 bases and J 3 bases; nucleotides not matched to a gene: 6. The CDR3 loop reads CASSSIQGDTEAFF. CDR3 sequence (DNA): TGTGCCAGCTCATCCATCCAGGGGGACACTGAAGCTTTCTTT.

This clone was recorded a few times. This chain links TRBV4-1 with TRBJ1-1; 7 nucleotides match TRBD1. V lost 4 bases, J lost 6 bases, and 8 bases stayed unmatched. CDR1 is MGHRA, CDR2 YSYEKL, per germline. This CDR3 spans 14 amino acids. This CDR3 is CASSLSTGAAEAFF. The CDR3 DNA sequence: TGCGCCAGCAGCCTTAGTACAGGGGCGGCTGAAGCTTTCTTT.

The gene calls are TRBV7-8 and TRBJ1-2, with 8 bases aligning to TRBD1. The V and J ends lost 8 bases and 11 bases, in that order; junction bases with no gene match: 13. Per germline, CDR1 SGHVS and CDR2 FQNEAQ. The CDR3 covers 13 residues. The DNA of the CDR3 is TGTGCCAGCGCTTCCGGGACAGGAGTTAGGTACACCTTC. It translates to CASASGTGVRYTF.

The DNA of the CDR3 is TGTGCCAGCAGCTTAGGTCGATACAATGAGCAGTTCTTC. Amino acids: CASSLGRYNEQFF. The chain combines TRBV11-3 with TRBJ2-1, with D unclear. The CDR3 has 13 amino acids. The V end lost 1 base, the J end lost 4 bases, and 5 bases lay between the germline ends. Germline V CDR1 and CDR2: SGHNT, YENEEA.

This clone occurred a few times. The chain is built from TRBV5-4 and TRBJ1-1; D not resolved. This CDR3 contains 13 residues. V lost 0 bases to trimming and J lost 8 bases, with 11 bases between them. Looked up from germline, CDR1 is SGHNT and CDR2 is YYREEE (reference sequence). CDR3 residues: CASSLVLSQEAFF. The DNA of the CDR3 is TGTGCCAGCAGCTTGGTTCTATCACAGGAAGCTTTCTTT.

The rearrangement uses TRBV13 and TRBJ1-4; unclear D gene. V lost 5 bases to trimming and J lost 4 bases, with 5 bases between them. Germline assignment: CDR1 PRHDT and CDR2 FYEKMQ (reference sequence). The CDR3 is 12 residues long. The DNA for the CDR3 is TGTGCCAGCAGCCCCGATAATGAAAAACTGTTTTTT. It translates to CASSPDNEKLFF.

With regard to this clone: This same CDR3 is encoded by further DNA sequences in the sample. The gene calls are TRBV9 and TRBJ1-5; 8 bases map to TRBD1. Germline assignment: CDR1 SGDLS and CDR2 YYNGEE. The CDR3 is 14 residues long. J was trimmed by 4 bases and V by 4 bases; bases with no gene match: 4. The CDR3: CASSPRQGNQPQHF. The CDR3 DNA follows: TGTGCCAGCAGCCCACGACAGGGGAATCAGCCCCAGCATTTT.

The genes are TRBV15 and TRBJ2-7; D uncertain. This CDR3 comprises 12 residues. Trimming pared 3 bases from V and 6 bases from J, leaving 9 bases between. Germline CDR1 and CDR2: LNHNV and YYDKDF (reference sequence). This CDR3 is CATSSPVGEQYF. CDR3 sequence (DNA): TGTGCCACCAGCAGCCCGGTTGGCGAGCAGTACTTC.

This clone was seen more than once but under ten times. The J gene is TRBJ2-3, the V gene TRBV4-1, with D uncertain. V lost 0 bases and J 0 bases, leaving 7 bases between the germline ends. The CDR3 has 15 amino acids. The V gene's germline CDR1 is MGHRA and CDR2 YSYEKL. The CDR3 sequence: CASSQDSSSTDTQYF. The CDR3, as DNA: TGCGCCAGCAGCCAAGATAGCTCTAGCACAGATACGCAGTATTTT.

The chain combines TRBV11-3 with TRBJ1-3; 7 positions agree with TRBD1. The ends lost 4 bases at V and 4 bases at J; junction bases unmatched: 7. CDR3 size: 15 residues. CDR1 is SGHNT, CDR2 YENEEA, per germline. The DNA for the CDR3 is TGTGCCAGCAGCTCACGGACAGGACAGGGAAACACCATATATTTT. Its protein is CASSSRTGQGNTIYF.